Following are 18 T cell receptor beta chains from one sample sequenced in a study of graft-versus-host responses after intestinal transplantation. Some clones are missing from TCRdb's copy, which holds only in-frame ones; the method was immunoSEQ multiplex PCR. The sample shows roughly 99,000 clones, approximately 85% of them seen only once. The starting material was PBMCs, obtained 255 days after intestinal transplant. The source of these receptors is a human patient who received an intestinal transplant, so some T cells may come from the graft donor.

This clone was counted between two and nine times. The chain employs TRBV27 and TRBJ2-2; D is uncertain. The CDR3 spans 12 residues. Germline V lookup: CDR1 MNHEY, CDR2 SMNVEV (reference sequence). V was pared by 5 bases and J by 4 bases, with 5 bases between. DNA for the CDR3: TGTGCCAGCAGTCAAGCCACCGGGGAGCTGTTTTTT. Protein sequence: CASSQATGELFF.

The chain has TRBV18 and TRBJ2-7; 7 positions match TRBD2. Germline CDR1 is KGHSH and CDR2 is LQKENI. The CDR3 covers 15 residues. V dropped 1 base and J dropped 1; count of bases not matched to a gene: 4. DNA for the CDR3: TGTGCCAGCTCACCACGCCTAGCGGAATCCTACGAGCAGTACTTC. Its protein is CASSPRLAESYEQYF.

The chain recombines TRBV7-8 with TRBJ2-3; no reliable D call. Germline V gene sequence: CDR1 SGHVS, CDR2 FQNEAQ. Trimming stripped 1 base from V and 3 bases from J, with 14 bases between. CDR3 length: 16 amino acids. The CDR3 coding sequence is TGTGCCAGCAGCTTAGTTAGACGAGTCGAGACAGATACGCAGTATTTT. Its protein is CASSLVRRVETDTQYF.

This clone was seen just once. The chain links TRBV5-1 to TRBJ2-7, with 9 bases that match TRBD2. CDR3 length equals 17 residues. Germline CDR1 and CDR2: SGHRS and YFSETQ. The trim removed 3 bases at V and 1 base at J, leaving 11 bases unmatched. The CDR3 bases are TGCGCCAGCAGCTACTCCTCTAGCGGGACGGCTTCCTACGAGCAGTACTTC. This gives the protein CASSYSSSGTASYEQYF.

This clone was seen once. The J gene is TRBJ1-2, the V gene TRBV27; D gene unclear. The CDR3 runs 13 residues. The germline CDR1 and CDR2 sequences are MNHEY and SMNVEV (reference sequence). Trimming pared 5 bases from V and 4 bases from J, leaving 11 bases between. This CDR3 is CASSVGIGYGYTF. The CDR3 DNA follows: TGTGCCAGCAGTGTCGGGATAGGCTATGGCTACACCTTC.

This chain joins TRBV7-2 and TRBJ1-2, with D possibly being TRBD1 (6 bases). The germline gives CDR1 SGHTA, CDR2 FQGNSA. The V and J ends lost 5 bases and 3 bases respectively, with 16 bases between them. The CDR3 runs to 15 residues. The CDR3 here is CASSTTGPGDYGYTF. The CDR3, as DNA: TGTGCCAGCAGCACAACAGGGCCAGGCGACTATGGCTACACCTTC.

V gene TRBV15 combines with J gene TRBJ1-5; D not certain. CDR3 length: 14 amino acids. Trimming removed 4 bases at V and 2 bases at J, with 9 bases between. CDR1 is LNHNV and CDR2 is YYDKDF in the germline V gene (reference sequence). CDR3 loop: CATSTGRGNQPQHF. The DNA of the CDR3 is TGTGCCACCAGCACGGGAAGAGGCAATCAGCCCCAGCATTTT.

The rearrangement links TRBV28 to TRBJ2-7; tentative D call: TRBD1 (7 bases). This CDR3 region has 15 residues. Trimming took off 7 bases at V and 5 bases at J, with 21 bases between the two ends. From germline, CDR1 is MDHEN and CDR2 SYDVKM. The CDR3: CASTQGGLRPHEQYF. CDR3 coding DNA: TGTGCCAGCACTCAGGGGGGTCTCAGGCCCCACGAGCAGTACTTC. Based on the CDR3 plus reference TRBV28 and TRBJ2-7, the full variable domain is DVKVTQSSRYLVKRTGEKVFLECVQDMDHENMFWYRQDPGLGLRLIYFSYDVKMKEKGDIPEGYSVSREKKERFSLILESASTNQTSMYLCASTQGGLRPHEQYFGPGTRLTVT.

In its sample, this clone is medium-sized. The germline gene is not matched at one end of the junction; a read error may be the cause. The chain is built from TRBV7-7 and TRBJ1-4, with D possibly TRBD1 on 6 matching bases. In germline, CDR1 is SSHAT, CDR2 FNYEAQ (reference sequence). The CDR3 contains 15 residues. CDR3 amino acids: CASSLGRGPNEKLFF. Written as DNA, the CDR3 is TGTGCTAGCAGCTTAGGCAGGGGCCCCAATGAAAAACTGTTTTTT. The full variable domain, its missing parts supplied by reference TRBV7-7 and TRBJ1-4, is GAGVSQSPRYKVTKRGQDVTLRCDPISSHATLYWYQQALGQGPEFLTYFNYEAQPDKSGLPSDRFSAERPEGSISTLTIQRTEQRDSAMYRCASSLGRGPNEKLFFGSGTQLSVL.

The chain links TRBV27 to TRBJ2-3; TRBD2 matches 8 bases. Germline loops: CDR1 MNHEY, CDR2 SMNVEV (reference sequence). With 3 bases clipped from V and 1 base from J, the junction kept 6 bases outside the gene matches. The CDR3 has 16 amino acids. In nucleotides, the CDR3 is TGTGCCAGCAGTTTGTTTTGGCGGGAGGGCACAGATACGCAGTATTTT. This codes for CASSLFWREGTDTQYF.

The chain employs TRBV19 and TRBJ2-4; weak D call: TRBD1 (6 bases). CDR3 size: 16 residues. Germline V gives CDR1 LNHDA, CDR2 SQIVND (reference sequence). Trimming took 5 bases from V and 1 from J, leaving 15 bases between them. In DNA, the CDR3 is TGTGCCAGTAGTCCTACAGGGCACGGGGCCAAAAACATTCAGTACTTC. It encodes CASSPTGHGAKNIQYF. Together with reference TRBV19 and TRBJ2-4, the CDR3 gives the full variable domain: DGGITQSPKYLFRKEGQNVTLSCEQNLNHDAMYWYRQDPGQGLRLIYYSQIVNDFQKGDIAEGYSVSREKKESFPLTVTSAQKNPTAFYLCASSPTGHGAKNIQYFGAGTRLSVL.

The rearrangement uses TRBV4-1 and TRBJ1-1; the match to TRBD1 covers 7 bases. The trim removed 5 bases at V and 0 bases at J, leaving 6 bases unmatched. The CDR3 runs to 15 residues. CDR1 is MGHRA, CDR2 YSYEKL, per germline. The CDR3 nucleotides are TGCGCCAGCAGCTTCCCCGGGACAGTGAACACTGAAGCTTTCTTT. Its protein product is CASSFPGTVNTEAFF.

The rearrangement joins TRBV6-5 to TRBJ1-5, with 8 bases identical to TRBD1. The junction had 6 bases not matched to a gene; V was cut back by 4 bases and J by 7 bases. Germline CDR1 and CDR2: MNHEY and SVGAGI. This CDR3 has 14 residues. Here the CDR3 DNA reads TGTGCCAGCAGTTTACAGGGGGGATGGCAGCCCCAGCATTTT. This encodes CASSLQGGWQPQHF.

The V and J genes are TRBV4-3 and TRBJ1-1; 8 bases are shared with TRBD1. The CDR3 runs to 15 residues. The V gene's germline CDR1 is LGHNA and CDR2 YSLEER. Trimming cost V 4 bases and J 5 bases; bases outside gene matches: 9. CDR3 sequence (DNA): TGCGCCAGCAGCCTAGGTACAGGGGGGGGGACTGAAGCTTTCTTT. Its protein is CASSLGTGGGTEAFF.

The J gene is TRBJ2-1, the V gene TRBV7-8, with D perhaps matching TRBD1 (6 bases). Germline CDR1 reads SGHVS; CDR2 reads FQNEAQ. The CDR3 totals 13 residues. Deletions cut 1 base from V and 9 bases from J, with 10 bases between. The CDR3 bases are TGTGCCAGCAGCTTAGGAGGGGGTATTGAGCAGTTCTTC. Its translation: CASSLGGGIEQFF.

The rearrangement joins TRBV5-5 to TRBJ2-2, with D possibly matching TRBD1 (6 bases). V was trimmed by 5 bases and J by 5 bases, leaving 10 bases between them. In germline, CDR1 is SGHKS, CDR2 YYEKEE (reference sequence). This CDR3 is built from 13 residues. Written as DNA, the CDR3 is TGTGCCAGCAGTCGCCAGGGGACCGGGGAGCTGTTTTTT. Protein sequence: CASSRQGTGELFF.

The V call is TRBV4-1, the J call TRBJ2-5, with a possible D match to TRBD2 (5 bases). The V gene lost 0 bases and the J gene lost 7 bases, with 18 bases spanning the gap. CDR3 length: 16 amino acids. Germline V gene sequence: CDR1 MGHRA, CDR2 YSYEKL. The CDR3 region is CASSQELEGRRGTQYF. The CDR3 DNA reads as TGCGCCAGCAGCCAAGAACTAGAAGGCCGTCGGGGGACCCAGTACTTC.

The J gene is TRBJ1-1, the V gene TRBV10-3; weak D call: TRBD1 (6 bases). The CDR3 consists of 13 residues. V was shortened by 8 bases and J by 8 bases, with 18 bases between the two germline ends. Germline lookup yields CDR1 ENHRY and CDR2 SYGVKD. The CDR3 sequence is CAIAEDSGAEAFF. The CDR3 nucleotides are TGTGCCATCGCCGAGGACAGTGGAGCCGAAGCTTTCTTT.